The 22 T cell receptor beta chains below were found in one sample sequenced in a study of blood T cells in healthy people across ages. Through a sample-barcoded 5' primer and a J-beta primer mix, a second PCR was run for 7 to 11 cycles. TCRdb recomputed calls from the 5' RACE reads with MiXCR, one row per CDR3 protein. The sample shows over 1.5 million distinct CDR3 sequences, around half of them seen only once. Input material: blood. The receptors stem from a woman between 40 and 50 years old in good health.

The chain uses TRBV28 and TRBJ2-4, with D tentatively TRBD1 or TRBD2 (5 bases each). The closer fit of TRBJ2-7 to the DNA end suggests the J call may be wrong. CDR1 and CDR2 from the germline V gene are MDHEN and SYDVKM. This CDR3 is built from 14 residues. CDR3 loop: CASMNGLTAYEQYF. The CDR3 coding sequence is TGTGCCAGCATGAATGGACTGACAGCCTACGAGCAGTACTTC.

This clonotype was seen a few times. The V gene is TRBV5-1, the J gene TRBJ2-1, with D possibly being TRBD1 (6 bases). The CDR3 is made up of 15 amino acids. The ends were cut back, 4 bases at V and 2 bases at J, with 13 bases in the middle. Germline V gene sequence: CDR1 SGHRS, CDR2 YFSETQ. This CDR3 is CASSPPRGAYNEQFF. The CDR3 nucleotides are TGCGCCAGCAGCCCCCCCAGGGGAGCCTACAATGAGCAGTTCTTC.

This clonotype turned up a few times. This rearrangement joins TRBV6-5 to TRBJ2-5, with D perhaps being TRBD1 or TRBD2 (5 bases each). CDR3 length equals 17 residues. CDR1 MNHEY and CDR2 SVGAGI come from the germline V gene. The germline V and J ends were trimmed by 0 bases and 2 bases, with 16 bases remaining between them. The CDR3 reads CASSYSILGVRQETQYF. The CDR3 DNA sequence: TGTGCCAGCAGTTACTCGATTCTGGGGGTGCGGCAAGAGACCCAGTACTTC.

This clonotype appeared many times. CDR3 DNA: TGCAGCGTTGGACTAGCGGGGTACAATGAGCAGTTCTTC. It is translated as CSVGLAGYNEQFF. This chain uses TRBV29-1 with TRBJ2-1; 11 bases match TRBD2. Unmatched junction bases numbered 0, after V lost 4 bases and J lost 4 bases. CDR3 size: 13 residues. Per germline, CDR1 SQVTM and CDR2 ANQGSEA.

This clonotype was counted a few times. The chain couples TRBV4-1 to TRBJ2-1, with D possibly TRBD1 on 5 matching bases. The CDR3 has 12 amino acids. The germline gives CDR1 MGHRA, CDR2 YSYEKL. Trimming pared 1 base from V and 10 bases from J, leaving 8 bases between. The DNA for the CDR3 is TGCGCCAGCAGCCAAGGTGACAGAGAGCAGTTCTTC. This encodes CASSQGDREQFF.

CDR3 sequence: CASSRAGTGWRGYTF. CDR3 nucleotide sequence: TGTGCCAGCAGTCGGGCGGGGACAGGGTGGCGTGGCTACACCTTC. The genes are TRBV12-3 or TRBV12-4 and TRBJ1-2; the match to TRBD1 covers 9 bases. CDR3 length: 15 amino acids. Unmatched junction bases numbered 11, after V lost 5 bases and J lost 7 bases.

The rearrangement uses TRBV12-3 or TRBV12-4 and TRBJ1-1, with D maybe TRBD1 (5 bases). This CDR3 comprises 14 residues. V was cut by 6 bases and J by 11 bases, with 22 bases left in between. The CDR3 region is CASRPTSGAPRAFF. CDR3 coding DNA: TGTGCCAGCAGACCAACCTCCGGGGCCCCCAGGGCTTTCTTT.

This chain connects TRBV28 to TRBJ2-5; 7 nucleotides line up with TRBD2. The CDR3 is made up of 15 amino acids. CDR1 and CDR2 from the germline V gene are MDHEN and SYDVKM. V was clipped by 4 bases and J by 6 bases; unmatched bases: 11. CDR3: CASSSNKDGGKTQYF. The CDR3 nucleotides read TGTGCCAGCAGTTCCAACAAGGACGGGGGGAAGACCCAGTACTTC.

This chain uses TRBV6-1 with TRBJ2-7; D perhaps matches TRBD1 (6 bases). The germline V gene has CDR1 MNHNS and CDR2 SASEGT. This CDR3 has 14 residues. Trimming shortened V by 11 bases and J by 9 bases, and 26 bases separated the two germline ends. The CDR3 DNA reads TGTGCCCCAGGGCCCCGAACAGGGTTTATCGGGCAGTACTTC. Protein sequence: CAPGPRTGFIGQYF.

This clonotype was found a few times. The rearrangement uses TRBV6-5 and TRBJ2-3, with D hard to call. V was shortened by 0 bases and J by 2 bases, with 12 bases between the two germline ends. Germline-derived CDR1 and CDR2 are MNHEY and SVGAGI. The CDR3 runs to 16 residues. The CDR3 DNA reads TGTGCCAGCAGTTACTCGGGTACGGGTTACACAGATACGCAGTATTTT. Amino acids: CASSYSGTGYTDTQYF.

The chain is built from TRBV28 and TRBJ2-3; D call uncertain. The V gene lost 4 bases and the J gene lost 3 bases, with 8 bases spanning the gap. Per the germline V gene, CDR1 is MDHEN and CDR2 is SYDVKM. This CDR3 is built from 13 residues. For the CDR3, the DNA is TGTGCCAGCAGTTCCCTAGTGACAGATACGCAGTATTTT. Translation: CASSSLVTDTQYF.

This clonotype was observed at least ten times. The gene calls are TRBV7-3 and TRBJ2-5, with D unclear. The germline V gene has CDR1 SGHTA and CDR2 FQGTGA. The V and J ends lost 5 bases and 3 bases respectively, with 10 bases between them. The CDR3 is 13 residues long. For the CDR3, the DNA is TGTGCCAGCAGCCCCGGACCGGAAGAGACCCAGTACTTC. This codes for CASSPGPEETQYF.

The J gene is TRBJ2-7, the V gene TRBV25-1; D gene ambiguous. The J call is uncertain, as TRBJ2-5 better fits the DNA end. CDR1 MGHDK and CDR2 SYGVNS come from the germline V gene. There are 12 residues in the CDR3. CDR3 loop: CASWGNQETQYF. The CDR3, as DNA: TGTGCCAGTTGGGGTAACCAAGAGACCCAGTACTTC.

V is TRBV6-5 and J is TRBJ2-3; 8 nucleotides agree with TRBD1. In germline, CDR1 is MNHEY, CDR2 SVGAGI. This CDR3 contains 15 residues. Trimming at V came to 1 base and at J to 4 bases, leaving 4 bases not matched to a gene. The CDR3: CASSYFDRGPDTQYF. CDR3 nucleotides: TGTGCCAGCAGTTACTTTGACAGGGGCCCAGATACGCAGTATTTT.

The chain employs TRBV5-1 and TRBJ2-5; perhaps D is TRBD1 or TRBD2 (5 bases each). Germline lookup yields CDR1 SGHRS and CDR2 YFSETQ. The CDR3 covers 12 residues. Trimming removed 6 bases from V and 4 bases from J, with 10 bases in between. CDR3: CASMGERETQYF. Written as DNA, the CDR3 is TGCGCCAGCATGGGGGAAAGAGAGACCCAGTACTTC.

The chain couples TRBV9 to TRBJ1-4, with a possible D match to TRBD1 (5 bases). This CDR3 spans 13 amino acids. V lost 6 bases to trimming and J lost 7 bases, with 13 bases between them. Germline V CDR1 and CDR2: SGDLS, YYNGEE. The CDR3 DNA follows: TGTGCCAGCACCCGGGGCGGCGGTGAAAAACTGTTTTTT. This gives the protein CASTRGGGEKLFF. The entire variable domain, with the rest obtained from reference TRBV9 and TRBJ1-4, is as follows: DSGVTQTPKHLITATGQRVTLRCSPRSGDLSVYWYQQSLDQGLQFLIQYYNGEERAKGNILERFSAQQFPDLHSELNLSSLELGDSALYFCASTRGGGEKLFFGSGTQLSVL.

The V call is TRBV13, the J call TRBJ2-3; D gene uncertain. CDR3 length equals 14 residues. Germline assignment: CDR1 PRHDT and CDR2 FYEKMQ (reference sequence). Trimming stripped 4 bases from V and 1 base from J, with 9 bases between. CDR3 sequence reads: CASSSVGRTDTQYF. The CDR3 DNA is TGTGCCAGCAGCTCCGTTGGACGCACAGATACGCAGTATTTT.

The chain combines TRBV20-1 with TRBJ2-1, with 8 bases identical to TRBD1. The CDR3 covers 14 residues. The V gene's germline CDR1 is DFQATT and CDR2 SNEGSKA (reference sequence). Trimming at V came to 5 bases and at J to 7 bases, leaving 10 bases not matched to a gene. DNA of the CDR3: TGCAGTGCTTCCCGGACAGGGCTCGGTAATGAGCAGTTCTTC. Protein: CSASRTGLGNEQFF.

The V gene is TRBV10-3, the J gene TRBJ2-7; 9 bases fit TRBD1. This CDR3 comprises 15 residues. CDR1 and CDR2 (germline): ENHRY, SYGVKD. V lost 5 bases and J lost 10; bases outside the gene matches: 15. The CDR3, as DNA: TGTGCCATCAGTCCGGGAACAGGGGGCCTAGGGGCCCAGTACTTC. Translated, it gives CAISPGTGGLGAQYF.

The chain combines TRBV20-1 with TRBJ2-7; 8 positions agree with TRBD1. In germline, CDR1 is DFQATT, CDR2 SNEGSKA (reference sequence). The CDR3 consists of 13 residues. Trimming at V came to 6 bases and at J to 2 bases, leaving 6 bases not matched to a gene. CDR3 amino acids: CSARTGLPYEQYF. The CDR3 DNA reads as TGCAGTGCAAGGACAGGGCTCCCCTACGAGCAGTACTTC.

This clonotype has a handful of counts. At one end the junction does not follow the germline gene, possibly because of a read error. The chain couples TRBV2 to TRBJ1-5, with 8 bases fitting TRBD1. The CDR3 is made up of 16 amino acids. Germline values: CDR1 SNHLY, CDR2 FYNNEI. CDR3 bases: TGTGCCAGCAGAGAAGACAGGGGAGGTAGCAATCAGCCCCAGCATTTT. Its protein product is CASREDRGGSNQPQHF.

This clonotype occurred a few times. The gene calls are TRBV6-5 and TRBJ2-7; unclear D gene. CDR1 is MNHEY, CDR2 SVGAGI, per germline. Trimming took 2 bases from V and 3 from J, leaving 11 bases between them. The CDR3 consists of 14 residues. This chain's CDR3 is CASSYVGRVYEQYF. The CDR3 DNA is TGTGCCAGCAGTTACGTAGGACGGGTCTACGAGCAGTACTTC.